A selection of T cell receptor beta chains follows, all from one sample in a study of cytomegalovirus exposure and HLA in healthy donors. Some clones are missing from TCRdb's copy, which holds only in-frame ones; the method was immunoSEQ multiplex PCR. The sample holds about 150,000 clones, about 75% seen once. Sequenced: PBMCs. The receptor set was obtained from a woman in her forties in good health and CMV-seronegative. CDR3s include the opening cysteine and the closing phenylalanine or tryptophan.

>TRBV6-6
CASSYPPNTKNIQYF
>TRBV28
CASSLLGGEQYF
>TRBV5-1
CASSLGPLRGKTGELFF
>TRBV5-4
CASSPSRDRVGGYTF
>TRBV25-1
CASSDLRAGGHNEQFF
>TRBV7-2
CASSLAGTASGNTIYF
>TRBV7-2
CASSLARGTGELFF
>TRBV30
CAWSVRGGTNEKLFF
>TRBV5-6
CASSLGSGTSTDTQYF
>TRBV28
CASSPGGTYGYTF
>TRBV7-6
CASSGGQGATWFGEKLFF
>TRBV28
CASKNTGGGLNTEAFF
>TRBV6-1
CAFRPDRGGYTEAFF
>TRBV29-1
CSVDNPGQDYGYTF
>TRBV29-1
CSATGTNTGELFF
>TRBV5-6
CASSSRGNNQPQHF
>TRBV2
CASSLGQGYEQYF
>TRBV6-5
CASGSRGSSYNEQFF
>TRBV7-9
CASSPQETQYF
>TRBV7-8
CASSRIRLDRGYEQYF
>TRBV4-1
CASSRQGDNYGYTF
>TRBV5-1
CASSRTGDRVGSYTF
>TRBV18
CASSLAGEEDTQYF
>TRBV7-2
CASSFPGQGTGNTIYF
>TRBV12-5
CASGLEGPTGELFF
>TRBV10-3
CAISSGTGGTDTQYF
>TRBV6-6
CASTFGQGDSPLHF
>TRBV2
CASSSGQLPSGANVLTF
>TRBV4-2
CASSLNPSSGGVNKNIQYF
>TRBV29-1
CSLNGAGGTDTQYF
>TRBV13
CASTRTGTGRYEQYF
>TRBV4-3
CASSQDMPTRRKAFF
>TRBV14
CASSPPGKNTGELFF
>TRBV12-5
CASGSQGFGEAFF
>TRBV6-1
CASSEHVQGPNEKLFF
>TRBV28
CASSPKRGRGETQYF
>TRBV2
CASRGDRGEQYF
>TRBV9
CASSGTGPDSPLHF
>TRBV10-3
CAISGQGAPGSPLHF
>TRBV5-1
CASSSRQGAYEQYF
>TRBV13
CASSLAGGSYEQYF
>TRBV25-1
CASTPKGGAGDRELFF
>TRBV19
CASSFRQSGANVLTF
>TRBV6-1
CASSEGQGTTTYF
>TRBV28
CASSPGQGAAYGYTF
>TRBV4-3
CASSQVGTGLNTEAFF